A single T cell receptor (beta chain) is shown here with its context. Its specificity is unknown. With 60 Vbeta and 13 Jbeta primers, the PCR was carried out. The method was immunoSEQ multiplex PCR; TCRdb's version includes in-frame clones alone and lacks a portion of them. The sample contains some 200,000 clones, around 62% of which appear only once. V shed 4 bases and J shed 2 bases, with 23 bases lying between them. Germline loops: CDR1 MDHEN, CDR2 SYDVKM. CDR3 length: 18 amino acids. The data derive from a study of cytomegalovirus exposure and HLA in healthy donors. About the study: A previous analysis identified 100 million to 120 million unique TCR beta sequences derived from around 200 million T cells.

Study-wide results and limits: With DRB1 most and HLA-C fewest, TCR association rates differed between HLA loci in a later analysis. Later analysis reportedly placed an Asian-associated ancestry cluster below the approximately 700-donor mean in N-insertions.

The sample comprised PBMCs. The sequence was collected from a man aged 35 to 55 in good health and CMV-seronegative. V is TRBV28 and J is TRBJ2-5; tentatively, D is TRBD2 (5 bases). CDR3 sequence: CASSSAGHPNPAQETQYF. DNA for the CDR3: TGTGCCAGCAGTTCGGCGGGTCACCCCAATCCTGCTCAAGAGACCCAGTACTTC.